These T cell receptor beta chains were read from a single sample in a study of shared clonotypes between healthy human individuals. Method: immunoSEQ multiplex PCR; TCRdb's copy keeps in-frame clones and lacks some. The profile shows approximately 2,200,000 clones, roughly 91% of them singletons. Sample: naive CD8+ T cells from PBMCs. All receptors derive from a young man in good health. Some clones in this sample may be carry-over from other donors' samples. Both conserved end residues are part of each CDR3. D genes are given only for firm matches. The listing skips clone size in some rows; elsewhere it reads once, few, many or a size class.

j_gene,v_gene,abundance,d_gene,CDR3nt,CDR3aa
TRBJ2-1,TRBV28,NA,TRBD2,TGTGCCAGCAGTTTCCCCGACCTAGCGGGAGTTGGAAATGAGCAGTTCTTC,CASSFPDLAGVGNEQFF
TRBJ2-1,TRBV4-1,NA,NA,TGCGCCAGCAGCCAAGGTCGGCAGGGCAATGAGCAGTTCTTC,CASSQGRQGNEQFF
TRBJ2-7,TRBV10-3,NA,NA,TGTGCCATCAGTGAGTCGACCAGGGGTTACTACGAGCAGTACTTC,CAISESTRGYYEQYF
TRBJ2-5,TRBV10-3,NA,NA,TGTGCCATCCGGCAGGAGGAGACCCAGTACTTC,CAIRQEETQYF
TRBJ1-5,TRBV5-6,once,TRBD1,TGTGCCAGCAGCTCAACCGGGACAGGGGGCATCAACAATCAGCCCCAGCATTTT,CASSSTGTGGINNQPQHF
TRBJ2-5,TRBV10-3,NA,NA,TGTGCCATCAGTGAGTCGGAGTTATTGGAGGAGACCCAGTACTTC,CAISESELLEETQYF
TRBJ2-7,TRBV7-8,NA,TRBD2,TGTGCCAGCAGCTTAGCGACTAGCGGGGTTTCCTACGAGCAGTACTTC,CASSLATSGVSYEQYF
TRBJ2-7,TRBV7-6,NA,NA,TGTGCCAGCAGCTACGGTTCCGGCGAGCAGTACTTC,CASSYGSGEQYF
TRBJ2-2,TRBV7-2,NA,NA,TGTGCCAGCACATCTCGAGCTTTAATTCCCGGGGAGCTGTTTTTT,CASTSRALIPGELFF
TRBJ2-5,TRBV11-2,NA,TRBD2,TGTGCCAGCAGCGGGCGGGAGCCGTCACAGACCCAGTACTTC,CASSGREPSQTQYF
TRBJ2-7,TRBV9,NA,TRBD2,TGTGCCAGCAGCCTCTCTAGCGGGAGCTGGTACGAGCAGTACTTC,CASSLSSGSWYEQYF
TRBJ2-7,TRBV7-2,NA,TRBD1,TGTGCCAGCAGCTCCCGACAGGGCACCTACGAGCAGTACTTC,CASSSRQGTYEQYF
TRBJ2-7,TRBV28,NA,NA,TGTGCCAGCAGTCCCTATGACAATTCCTACGAGCAGTACTTC,CASSPYDNSYEQYF
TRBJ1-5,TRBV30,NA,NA,TGTGCCTGGAGTCGAACCGGGACACAACCTTATAGCAATCAGCCCCAGCATTTT,CAWSRTGTQPYSNQPQHF
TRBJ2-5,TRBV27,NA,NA,TGTGCCAGCAGTGCCCGACAGGTGGCTGGGTTGGCCCAGTACTTC,CASSARQVAGLAQYF
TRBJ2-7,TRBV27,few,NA,TGTGCCAGCAGTTTATCAGGGAACGAGCAGTACTTC,CASSLSGNEQYF
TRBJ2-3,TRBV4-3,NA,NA,TGCGCCAGCAGCCAAGTTGAGGGTCCCCCCGACACAGATACGCAGTATTTT,CASSQVEGPPDTDTQYF
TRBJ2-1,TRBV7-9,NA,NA,TGTGCCAGCAGCTTAGGAAGGGGGACTTACAATGAGCAGTTCTTC,CASSLGRGTYNEQFF
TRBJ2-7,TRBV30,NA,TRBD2,TGTGCCTGGAGTGTGGCTAGCGGGGTTGAGCAGTACTTC,CAWSVASGVEQYF
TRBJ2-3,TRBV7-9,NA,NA,TGTGCCAGCAGCTTAGCGTACTCCCCTGTGGATACGCAGTATTTT,CASSLAYSPVDTQYF
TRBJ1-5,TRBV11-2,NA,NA,TGTGCCAGCAGCCTCGAGGCCGGCAGCGGGGGGCCCCAGCATTTT,CASSLEAGSGGPQHF
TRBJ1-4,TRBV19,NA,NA,TGTGCCAGTAGTCCCCGGGACGACTCTAATGAAAAACTGTTTTTT,CASSPRDDSNEKLFF